This T cell receptor (beta chain) is from a study of a mutant IDH1 vaccine in newly diagnosed glioma. Study overall: Treated individuals were 62.5% male and approximately 38% female, averaging about 40 years of age. At week 35 came visit V12, and visit V13 followed at week 47.

The CDR3 is 14 residues long. Trimming took off 6 bases at V and 0 bases at J, with 9 bases between the two ends. Germline V gene sequence: CDR1 MNHNY, CDR2 SVGAGI (reference sequence). The time point is: week 47, end of study. Each vaccine dose was 300 ug of mutant IDH1 20-mer peptide, with topical imiquimod. There were eight vaccinations for patients, given in weeks 1, 3, 5, 7, 11, 15, 19 and 23. Using immunoSEQ multiplex PCR, the repertoire was profiled, and TCRdb retains in-frame clones only, with some absent. The sample yields some 60,000 clones, about four fifths seen once. On this clone: What it binds is unknown.

The TCR sequence derives from a man under 40 with glioma. The chain links TRBV6-6 to TRBJ1-5; tentatively, D is TRBD1 (5 bases). Source: PBMCs, taken from a glioma patient whose treatment included an IDH1 peptide vaccine. The CDR3 here is CASRRGNSNQPQHF. The CDR3 DNA sequence: TGTGCCAGCAGGCGGGGCAATAGCAATCAGCCCCAGCATTTT.